Below, 16 T cell receptor beta chains from the same sample are listed, as sequenced in a study of T cells after yellow fever vaccination. Via MiXCR, TCRdb re-called the 5' RACE reads, giving one row per CDR3 protein. The profile covers a few hundred thousand distinct CDR3 sequences, with approximately 7% appearing a single time and about 18% taken by the ten largest. The sequencing used PBMCs, collected roughly 47 days after the first yellow fever vaccination. Source of these receptors: a man aged 18 to 35 who received the YFV17D yellow fever vaccine.

The V and J genes are TRBV6-1 and TRBJ2-2; 8 nucleotides match TRBD2. Germline CDR1 MNHNS, CDR2 SASEGT. This CDR3 is 15 amino acids long. The junction had 7 bases not matched to a gene; V was cut back by 6 bases and J by 4 bases. CDR3 nucleotides: TGTGCCAGCAGGCCCGGGACTAGTTCCACCGGGGAGCTGTTTTTT. Protein sequence: CASRPGTSSTGELFF.

This clonotype has just a few counts. The chain couples TRBV19 to TRBJ2-5, with TRBD2 matching over 11 bases. J lost 4 bases, V lost 5 bases, and 6 bases had no gene match. CDR1 and CDR2 (germline): LNHDA, SQIVND (reference sequence). The CDR3 runs to 15 residues. In DNA, the CDR3 is TGTGCCAGTAGTGGTAGCGGGGGGGCACGAGAGACCCAGTACTTC. Its protein is CASSGSGGARETQYF.

J is TRBJ1-2 and V is TRBV6-2 or TRBV6-3; 9 nucleotides align to TRBD1. The CDR3 runs 14 residues. Losses at the gene ends were 6 bases for V and 4 bases for J; bases not matched to a gene: 6. CDR1 is MNHEY and CDR2 is SVGEGT in the germline V gene. CDR3 sequence: CASRLGTGLYGYTF. In nucleotides, the CDR3 is TGTGCCAGCAGGCTTGGGACAGGGCTCTATGGCTACACCTTC.

This chain connects TRBV5-6 to TRBJ2-1; TRBD2 matches 15 bases. Germline-derived CDR1 and CDR2 are SGHDT and YYEEEE. V shed 4 bases and J 0 bases; nucleotides not matched to a gene: 5. The CDR3 extends over 18 amino acids. The CDR3 loop reads CASSTGLAGGSSYNEQFF. CDR3 coding DNA: TGTGCCAGCAGCACGGGACTAGCGGGGGGTAGCTCCTACAATGAGCAGTTCTTC.

This chain uses TRBV7-2 with TRBJ2-3; D not certain. The CDR3 extends over 15 amino acids. Germline V lookup: CDR1 SGHTA, CDR2 FQGNSA. V was pared by 1 base and J by 1 base, with 9 bases between. The CDR3: CASSLGIAGTDTQYF. The CDR3 DNA is TGTGCCAGCAGCTTAGGAATTGCGGGCACAGATACGCAGTATTTT.

J is TRBJ2-6 and V is TRBV7-9; tentative D call: TRBD2 (7 bases). This CDR3 has 17 residues. V was trimmed by 5 bases and J by 4 bases, leaving 18 bases between them. Per the germline V gene, CDR1 is SEHNR and CDR2 is FQNEAQ (reference sequence). The CDR3 DNA follows: TGTGCCAGCAGCCCCGGGTCGGCGGGGGCCGGGGCCAACGTCCTGACTTTC. Its translation is CASSPGSAGAGANVLTF.

This clonotype was seen only a few times. CDR3 loop: CASSPHSQGSEKLFF. The CDR3 DNA follows: TGTGCCAGCAGTCCACATAGTCAGGGAAGTGAAAAACTGTTTTTT. The chain employs TRBV6-1 and TRBJ1-4; perhaps TRBD1 as D (5 bases). Germline CDR1 is MNHNS and CDR2 is SASEGT. V was shortened by 5 bases and J by 7 bases, with 17 bases between the two germline ends. This CDR3 region has 15 residues.

The CDR3 coding sequence is TGTGCCAGCAGTTTCGTCGGAGGAGCTAGCGGGGCACAAGAGACCCAGTACTTC. Translated, it gives CASSFVGGASGAQETQYF. The chain couples TRBV28 to TRBJ2-5; 9 bases match TRBD2. This CDR3 region has 18 residues. Looked up from germline, CDR1 is MDHEN and CDR2 is SYDVKM. Trimming removed 3 bases from V and 2 bases from J; junction bases left unmatched: 13.

This clonotype was seen more than once but under ten times. The chain joins TRBV13 to TRBJ1-1; 8 positions match TRBD1. The V gene end was trimmed by 5 bases and the J gene end by 8 bases; junction bases not matched to a gene: 13. Germline CDR1 PRHDT, CDR2 FYEKMQ (reference sequence). The CDR3 has 15 amino acids. DNA for the CDR3: TGTGCCAGCAGCCCCGTAGGACGTCGACAGGGGGAAGCTTTCTTT. Protein: CASSPVGRRQGEAFF.

The chain employs TRBV12-3 or TRBV12-4 and TRBJ2-7; 9 bases agree with TRBD1. Losses at the gene ends were 3 bases for V and 2 bases for J; bases not matched to a gene: 2. This CDR3 region has 14 residues. CDR3 bases: TGTGCCAGCAGTTTGACAGGGGGTCCCTACGAGCAGTACTTC. Translating it yields CASSLTGGPYEQYF.

This clonotype has ten or more counts. V is TRBV7-2 and J is TRBJ2-1; the D is unclear. The CDR3 runs 14 residues. Per germline, CDR1 SGHTA and CDR2 FQGNSA. V shed 5 bases and J shed 0 bases, with 8 bases lying between them. The CDR3 DNA reads TGTGCCAGCAGCCCCCAAAGCTCCTACAATGAGCAGTTCTTC. As protein: CASSPQSSYNEQFF.

The chain combines TRBV3-1 with TRBJ1-2, with D uncertain. Germline CDR1 and CDR2: LGHDT and YNNKEL (reference sequence). Trimming removed 6 bases from V and 3 bases from J, with 20 bases in between. The CDR3 is made up of 16 amino acids. The CDR3, as DNA: TGTGCCAGCAGTATGAACTTCCTGGGTACGGACTATGGCTACACCTTC. Residues: CASSMNFLGTDYGYTF.

This clonotype turned up a few times. The CDR3 ends on some other residue instead of the conserved phenylalanine or tryptophan, so this is likely a read error. The DNA is left out, because the CDR3 cannot be placed on it with certainty; the CDR3 is given as TCRdb lists it. The chain employs TRBV18 and TRBJ1-2; the D call in the table, TRBD1, was not verified against the DNA. Germline assignment: CDR1 KGHSH and CDR2 LQKENI. The CDR3 is 13 residues long, ends included. CDR3 amino acids: CASSPDGVSQGFV.

This clonotype was observed a few times. The chain carries TRBV5-4 and TRBJ2-7; D is undetermined. V was cut by 3 bases and J by 4 bases, with 14 bases left in between. Germline V gene sequence: CDR1 SGHNT, CDR2 YYREEE (reference sequence). This CDR3 contains 14 residues. The CDR3 protein is CASSSKDGRYEQYV. In DNA, the CDR3 is TGTGCCAGCAGCTCAAAGGACGGCCGATACGAGCAGTACGTC.

The sample holds many counts of this clonotype. The gene calls are TRBV5-1 and TRBJ2-1; 10 bases map to TRBD2. This CDR3 comprises 17 residues. Germline values: CDR1 SGHRS, CDR2 YFSETQ. V was clipped by 0 bases and J by 0 bases; unmatched bases: 3. The CDR3 reads CASSLGLAGRSYNEQFF. The CDR3 coding sequence is TGCGCCAGCAGCTTGGGACTAGCGGGCCGCTCCTACAATGAGCAGTTCTTC.

This clonotype was picked up a small number of times. This rearrangement joins TRBV2 to TRBJ1-5; D gene unclear. Germline assignment: CDR1 SNHLY and CDR2 FYNNEI. This CDR3 has 13 residues. V lost 7 bases and J lost 2, with 9 bases in between. The DNA for the CDR3 is TGTGCCAGCATGGCAGAAGGCAATCAGCCCCAGCATTTT. This translates into CASMAEGNQPQHF.